This T cell receptor (beta chain) was identified during a study of T cell repertoires in cytomegalovirus infection. Whole-study context: Public TCR beta signatures were indicative of both CMV infection and a matching HLA type.

Germline lookup yields CDR1 ENHRY and CDR2 SYGVKD. There are 16 residues in the CDR3. Trimming removed 0 bases from V and 4 bases from J, with 14 bases in between. This clonotype was detected many times. The target antigen is unknown. TCRdb re-called the reads through MiXCR, storing one row per CDR3 protein. The sample lists 500,000 to 600,000 distinct CDR3 sequences; 16% were seen once. Study-wide points: Cumulative frequency of public TCR beta families picked out carriers of CMV plus the relevant HLA. Dominating the ex vivo response were TCR beta clonotypes that were CMV-specific and HLA-C-restricted.

The rearrangement joins TRBV10-3 to TRBJ2-3; the D gene is possibly TRBD1 (5 bases). The sample consisted of CD8+ T cells from PBMCs. The clonotype comes from a human donor in good health (CMV status not recorded). Some clones in this sample may be carry-over from other donors' samples. CDR3: CAISESRPTRADTQYF. The DNA of the CDR3 is TGTGCCATCAGTGAGTCGAGGCCTACCAGGGCAGATACGCAGTATTTT.